Listed here is a single T cell receptor beta chain. Antigen specificity is unknown. Primers included in the PCR were 60 Vbeta and 13 Jbeta primers. Using immunoSEQ multiplex PCR, the repertoire was profiled, and TCRdb retains in-frame clones only, with some absent. This repertoire shows more than 90,000 clones, roughly 80% found once; its top ten account for roughly 7%. This specimen belongs to a study of cytomegalovirus exposure and HLA in healthy donors. Trimming took 1 base from V and 3 from J, leaving 15 bases between them. Looked up from germline, CDR1 is SGDLS and CDR2 is YYNGEE. The CDR3 consists of 16 residues. Study results and caveats: V- and J-gene trimming in TCR beta was tied to a missense DCLRE1C variant by an analysis performed later.

This rearrangement joins TRBV9 to TRBJ2-3, with TRBD1 as a possible D gene (7 bases). The sample comprised PBMCs. The receptor's source is a man aged 40-49 years in good health and CMV-seropositive. DNA for the CDR3: TGTGCCAGCAGCGTAATAGGAGGGGGCGTTACAGATACGCAGTATTTT. Translating it yields CASSVIGGGVTDTQYF.